This T cell receptor beta chain was recorded in a study of early T cells in non-severe SARS-CoV-2 infection. Study-wide background: Sequencing was performed on bulk RNA from unsorted whole blood, leaving chains unpaired. The study, taken as a whole, reports: Clonotype matching in VDJdb favored anti-spike CD8 responses and did not capture private and CD4 specificities.

Unique molecular identifiers (one per individual cDNA molecule) were attached. TCRdb passed the 5' RACE reads through MiXCR, listing each CDR3 protein once. The top ten clones hold roughly 3.5% of a sample with 55,000 to 75,000 distinct CDR3 sequences, approximately 7.7% of them seen once. In germline, CDR1 is SGHTA, CDR2 FQGTGA. Germline trimming cut 1 base from V and 5 bases from J; bases unmatched to any gene: 5. The CDR3 covers 16 residues. The table lists this clonotype with a few counts. Its specificity is not known. Sequences were obtained from whole blood. The sequence derives from an adult who was a healthcare worker with PCR-confirmed SARS-CoV-2 infection or an uninfected control (not recorded which). V usage is TRBV7-3 and J usage is TRBJ2-1, with 10 bases that match TRBD2. The CDR3 DNA is TGTGCCAGCAGCTTAATTAGCGGGAGGTTCGACAATGAGCAGTTCTTC. Amino acid sequence: CASSLISGRFDNEQFF. The full variable domain, in which reference TRBV7-3 and TRBJ2-1 provide the parts outside the CDR3, is GAGVSQTPSNKVTEKGKYVELRCDPISGHTALYWYRQSLGQGPEFLIYFQGTGAADDSGLPNDRFFAVRPEGSVSTLKIQRTERGDSAVYLCASSLISGRFDNEQFFGPGTRLTVL.